The text below deals with one T cell receptor beta chain. Looked up from germline, CDR1 is SQVTM and CDR2 is ANQGSEA. Unmatched junction bases numbered 8, after V lost 8 bases and J lost 4 bases. CDR3 size: 13 residues. The sample belongs to a study of blood T cell repertoires in COVID-19. The wider study: There were acute and convalescent COVID-19 samples, and they came from the United States, Italy and Spain. PBMCs, B-cell-depleted T cells, or T cells were the source of the cDNA or gDNA that made up the material.

As handled by the study authors: Researchers report that nucleated cell counts were estimated from reference gene primer amplification. Generated by immunoSEQ multiplex PCR, the TCRdb table keeps only in-frame clones and is missing some. That table gives V, J and clone size, and the DNA gave D and trimming. The sample contains around 120,000 clones, roughly 90% of which appear only once. Sequencing was performed on peripheral blood. This clonotype originated in a man in his forties or fifties with acute or convalescent COVID-19. The chain uses TRBV29-1 and TRBJ2-1; TRBD2 aligns across 7 bases. The CDR3, as DNA: TGCAGCACTCGGGACTATAGTTACAATGAGCAGTTCTTC. Protein sequence: CSTRDYSYNEQFF.